Each of the 20 T cell receptor beta chains below was sequenced from the same sample in a study of OX40 agonist ivuxolimab in advanced cancers. Generated by immunoSEQ multiplex PCR, the TCRdb table keeps only in-frame clones and is missing some. This table has around 30,000 clones, roughly 76% appearing once. Sample: CD4+ or CD8+ T cells sorted from blood, taken in a trial of the OX40 agonist ivuxolimab. The receptors were gathered from an adult with an advanced solid tumor such as melanoma, head and neck, liver or kidney cancer.

This rearrangement joins TRBV19 to TRBJ1-1; D perhaps matches TRBD1 (5 bases). CDR3 length: 13 residues. CDR1 LNHDA and CDR2 SQIVND come from the germline V gene (reference sequence). V lost 6 bases and J lost 6, with 14 bases in between. CDR3 in amino acids: CASSQGGFAEAFF. The DNA for the CDR3 is TGTGCCAGTAGCCAGGGAGGTTTCGCTGAAGCTTTCTTT.

The V and J genes are TRBV2 and TRBJ1-5, with 9 bases aligning to TRBD1. The CDR3 has 13 residues. V shed 6 bases and J 5 bases; nucleotides not matched to a gene: 2. Germline CDR1 is SNHLY and CDR2 is FYNNEI. CDR3 DNA: TGTGCCAGCAGCCGGGACAGGGATCAGCCCCAGCATTTT. Its protein product is CASSRDRDQPQHF.

V and J are TRBV6-6 and TRBJ2-1, with 8 bases matching TRBD1. J gave up 8 bases and V 2 bases, and 5 bases lay outside the gene matches. Germline V gene lookup returns CDR1 MNHNY and CDR2 SVGAGI (reference sequence). CDR3 length: 14 residues. The CDR3 DNA reads as TGTGCCAGCAGTTACGGACAGGGTAAGGATGAGCAGTTCTTC. As protein: CASSYGQGKDEQFF.

V usage is TRBV11-2 and J usage is TRBJ2-5, with D possibly matching TRBD2 (6 bases). The end of the DNA is better explained by TRBJ2-7, so the J call may be wrong. The CDR3 contains 12 residues. Germline lookup yields CDR1 SGHAT and CDR2 FQNNGV. CDR3 protein: CASSFGRYEQYF. As DNA, the CDR3 is TGTGCCAGCAGCTTTGGGAGGTACGAGCAGTACTTC.

This clone was detected only a few times. The chain recombines TRBV19 with TRBJ2-4; 9 nucleotides line up with TRBD1. The ends lost 8 bases at V and 9 bases at J; junction bases unmatched: 8. The CDR3 is 13 residues long. Germline lookup yields CDR1 LNHDA and CDR2 SQIVND (reference sequence). CDR3 nucleotide sequence: TGTGCCAGTGGTCAGGACAGGGGTGGCATTCAGTACTTC. This codes for CASGQDRGGIQYF.

The chain joins TRBV9 to TRBJ1-6; D remains ambiguous. The CDR3 runs 15 residues. Germline CDR1 and CDR2: SGDLS and YYNGEE. V was cut by 0 bases and J by 7 bases, with 11 bases left in between. The CDR3 bases are TGTGCCAGCAGCGTAGAATTAGGGAACAATTCACCCCTCCACTTT. Translating it yields CASSVELGNNSPLHF.

This clone was seen once. The chain joins TRBV11-2 to TRBJ2-1, with D possibly TRBD2 on 6 matching bases. The CDR3 sequence is 16 residues long. Trimming shortened V by 6 bases and J by 4 bases, and 19 bases separated the two germline ends. CDR1 and CDR2 (germline): SGHAT, FQNNGV. The CDR3 nucleotides read TGTGCCAGCAGGGGGAGCAGGACTACGCCTTACAATGAGCAGTTCTTC. Translation: CASRGSRTTPYNEQFF.

This chain connects TRBV28 to TRBJ2-5; the match to TRBD1 covers 7 bases. This CDR3 has 14 residues. Germline assignment: CDR1 MDHEN and CDR2 SYDVKM. V lost 2 bases, J lost 7 bases, and 7 bases stayed unmatched. The DNA for the CDR3 is TGTGCCAGCAGTTTAGCCCTTAGGGGGCCGACCCAGTACTTC. Its translation: CASSLALRGPTQYF.

This clone is large by share. The chain combines TRBV6-1 with TRBJ1-2; D gene unclear. The germline CDR1 and CDR2 sequences are MNHNS and SASEGT. V lost 7 bases to trimming and J lost 4 bases, with 19 bases between them. The CDR3 runs to 15 residues. The CDR3 DNA sequence: TGTGCCAGCACCTTGCGGGCAGAGCTCTTCTATGGCTACACCTTC. Protein product: CASTLRAELFYGYTF.

This clone turned up a few times. This chain links TRBV10-3 with TRBJ2-3; D is uncertain. Germline V gene sequence: CDR1 ENHRY, CDR2 SYGVKD. This CDR3 is built from 13 residues. V lost 9 bases and J 0 bases, leaving 10 bases between the germline ends. The CDR3 nucleotides read TGTGCCATAAAAGTGCGAAGCACAGATACGCAGTATTTT. Residues: CAIKVRSTDTQYF.

The chain has TRBV4-1 and TRBJ2-2; 12 nucleotides align to TRBD2. Unmatched junction bases numbered 3, after V lost 4 bases and J lost 3 bases. CDR3 length equals 16 residues. Germline loops: CDR1 MGHRA, CDR2 YSYEKL. CDR3 coding DNA: TGCGCCAGCAGCCTTCGACTAGCGGGAGACACCGGGGAGCTGTTTTTT. The encoded protein is CASSLRLAGDTGELFF.

This rearrangement joins TRBV6-1 to TRBJ1-2; D uncertain. Per the germline V gene, CDR1 is MNHNS and CDR2 is SASEGT. V was shortened by 1 base and J by 8 bases, with 20 bases between the two germline ends. The CDR3 totals 16 residues. The CDR3 sequence is CASSEGPGELVRGYTF. The CDR3, as DNA: TGTGCCAGCAGTGAAGGTCCCGGAGAGCTAGTGAGGGGCTACACCTTC.

This clone was counted once. The chain carries TRBV5-4 and TRBJ2-1, with TRBD2 matching 9 bases. This CDR3 is 17 amino acids long. Germline V gives CDR1 SGHNT, CDR2 YYREEE (reference sequence). Trimming removed 0 bases from V and 2 bases from J; junction bases left unmatched: 6. The CDR3 DNA reads as TGTGCCAGCAGCTTGGATTACGGCGGGAGGGCCTACAATGAGCAGTTCTTC. Residues: CASSLDYGGRAYNEQFF.

The J gene is TRBJ2-5, the V gene TRBV7-9; perhaps D is TRBD1 or TRBD2 (5 bases each). The V end lost 5 bases, the J end lost 5 bases, and 21 bases lay between the germline ends. CDR3 length: 16 residues. CDR1 and CDR2 (germline): SEHNR, FQNEAQ (reference sequence). Here the CDR3 reads CASSKLQGSGSETQYF. The CDR3 DNA follows: TGTGCCAGCAGCAAGCTCCAGGGATCGGGGAGCGAGACCCAGTACTTC.

V and J are TRBV19 and TRBJ1-5; D uncertain. Trimming took off 4 bases at V and 0 bases at J, with 13 bases between the two ends. The germline V gene has CDR1 LNHDA and CDR2 SQIVND (reference sequence). This CDR3 comprises 16 residues. CDR3 bases: TGTGCCAGTAGTACCGGGCCCTTTTATAGCAATCAGCCCCAGCATTTT. It translates to CASSTGPFYSNQPQHF. Complete variable domain (other parts from reference TRBV19 and TRBJ1-5): DGGITQSPKYLFRKEGQNVTLSCEQNLNHDAMYWYRQDPGQGLRLIYYSQIVNDFQKGDIAEGYSVSREKKESFPLTVTSAQKNPTAFYLCASSTGPFYSNQPQHFGDGTRLSIL.

The gene calls are TRBV4-1 and TRBJ2-5; possibly TRBD2 for D (6 bases). The germline V and J ends were trimmed by 0 bases and 2 bases, with 13 bases remaining between them. CDR3 length: 16 residues. CDR1 is MGHRA, CDR2 YSYEKL, per germline. CDR3 sequence reads: CASSQDGTSSQETQYF. The DNA for the CDR3 is TGCGCCAGCAGCCAAGATGGTACTAGCAGTCAAGAGACCCAGTACTTC.

This clone has a single count. This chain uses TRBV4-1 with TRBJ2-1; 11 positions match TRBD2. The CDR3 is 16 residues long. Losses at the gene ends were 2 bases for V and 4 bases for J; bases not matched to a gene: 4. Looked up from germline, CDR1 is MGHRA and CDR2 is YSYEKL. The CDR3, as DNA: TGCGCCAGCAGCCAACCCCTAGCGGGAGGTTACAATGAGCAGTTCTTC. It encodes CASSQPLAGGYNEQFF.

This chain connects TRBV2 to TRBJ1-2; 10 nucleotides line up with TRBD1. This CDR3 spans 15 amino acids. Per germline, CDR1 SNHLY and CDR2 FYNNEI. J was trimmed by 7 bases and V by 8 bases; bases with no gene match: 13. This chain's CDR3 is CASVDRGRSTGGYTF. The DNA for the CDR3 is TGTGCCAGCGTCGACAGGGGGCGCAGTACTGGTGGCTACACCTTC.

The chain couples TRBV6-1 to TRBJ1-5; 7 bases fit TRBD1. Trimming removed 3 bases from V and 4 bases from J; junction bases left unmatched: 6. CDR1 is MNHNS, CDR2 SASEGT, per germline. This CDR3 region has 15 residues. The CDR3 DNA reads TGTGCCAGCAGTGAGCGGGGGGACAGAAATCAGCCCCAGCATTTT. It translates to CASSERGDRNQPQHF.

This clone was observed once. The rearrangement joins TRBV7-2 to TRBJ2-7, with a possible D match to TRBD1 (6 bases). Per the germline V gene, CDR1 is SGHTA and CDR2 is FQGNSA. The length of the CDR3 is 13 residues. Trimming shortened V by 2 bases and J by 3 bases, and 8 bases separated the two germline ends. The CDR3: CASSLLQGYEQYF. The CDR3 DNA follows: TGTGCCAGCAGCTTATTACAGGGCTACGAGCAGTACTTC. Supplemented by reference TRBV7-2 and TRBJ2-7, the full variable domain reads GAGVSQSPSNKVTEKGKDVELRCDPISGHTALYWYRQSLGQGLEFLIYFQGNSAPDKSGLPSDRFSAERTGGSVSTLTIQRTQQEDSAVYLCASSLLQGYEQYFGPGTRLTVT.